This TCR beta chain came from a study of blood T cell repertoires in COVID-19. At the level of the study: Whether acute or convalescent, the COVID-19 samples came from the United States, Italy and Spain.

Cohort allocation depended upon clinical history that participants reported. TCRdb keeps only in-frame clones here, not all; method: immunoSEQ multiplex PCR. Here the sample spans just over 300,000 clones, 80% to 90% being singletons. This TCR was recovered from a woman aged 18-29 years who had recovered from COVID-19. The source material was PBMCs or T cells enriched from blood (not recorded which).

CDR3 amino acids: CASSLVYRTGPNNSPLHF. The CDR3 nucleotides read TGTGCCAGCAGTTTGGTTTATAGGACAGGGCCAAATAATTCACCCCTCCACTTT. The chain has TRBV28 and TRBJ1-6; TRBD1 matches at 8 bases. J gave up 5 bases and V 3 bases, and 12 bases lay outside the gene matches. CDR1 and CDR2 from the germline V gene are MDHEN and SYDVKM. The CDR3 totals 18 residues.